This TCR beta chain was captured in a study of control samples from healthy donors and cancer patients. Some clones are missing from TCRdb's copy, which holds only in-frame ones; the method was immunoSEQ multiplex PCR. Among tens of thousands of clones, around 90% were seen once, and the ten largest hold around 3.8%. Germline values: CDR1 SNHLY, CDR2 FYNNEI. V was clipped by 7 bases and J by 7 bases; unmatched bases: 6. The length of the CDR3 is 14 residues. Material for sequencing was blood. V usage is TRBV2 and J usage is TRBJ1-5; TRBD1 matches at 11 bases. This clonotype was obtained from a man aged 50-59 years in good health. For the CDR3, the DNA is TGTGCCAGCACGGGGACAGGGGGAGGCCAGCCCCAGCATTTT. The encoded protein is CASTGTGGGQPQHF.